The clone carrying this TCR beta chain has ten or more counts. As yet, its antigen is unknown. TCRdb redid the calling of the 5' RACE reads with MiXCR, one entry per CDR3 protein. The sample yields approximately 250,000 distinct CDR3 sequences, 15% to 20% seen once. These data originate in a study of T-cell memory formation after mild COVID-19. General observations from the study: Contracting CD4+ clones were located mainly in CM and EM, and CD8+ clones in EMRA. Clones contracting over day 15 to 85 were CD4/CD8 balanced, with later expanders leaning CD4+. Nothing showed for sure that second-wave clones peaking on day 37 were SARS-CoV-2 specific.

This CDR3 has 15 residues. V trimming: 4 bases; J trimming: 10 bases; junction bases outside the gene matches: 11. Germline CDR1 and CDR2: DFQATT and SNEGSKA (reference sequence). This receptor was taken from a young man who had mild COVID-19 (a few samples of this study predate the infection). Cell type and time point are not known. This rearrangement joins TRBV20-1 to TRBJ1-6; 9 nucleotides align to TRBD1. The sample was PBMCs or a T cell subset sorted from them (not recorded which). The chain's CDR3 is CSANRAGTGRSPLHF. The CDR3 DNA reads as TGCAGTGCTAACCGAGCCGGGACAGGGAGATCACCCCTCCACTTT.